This is a list of T cell receptor beta chains from one sample in a study of control samples from healthy donors and cancer patients. Clones were read by immunoSEQ multiplex PCR, and TCRdb kept only the in-frame ones, dropping some. The sample has 90,000 to 150,000 clones, 87% seen once. Sequencing used blood. The receptors stem from a man younger than 40 in good health. CDR3s include the opening cysteine and the closing phenylalanine or tryptophan. D genes are given only for firm matches. The size of a clone is reported for some rows only, either as once, few or many, or as a class for expanded clones.

clone size: -
CDR3 length: 15
J gene: TRBJ2-2
V gene: TRBV5-1
D gene: -
CDR3 protein: CASSPQGEGTGELFF
CDR3 DNA: TGCGCCAGCAGCCCACAGGGGGAGGGCACCGGGGAGCTGTTTTTT

clone size: once
CDR3 length: 15
J gene: TRBJ2-5
V gene: TRBV4-1
D gene: TRBD2
CDR3 protein: CASSPLAGGQETQYF
CDR3 DNA: TGCGCCAGCAGCCCCCTAGCGGGGGGCCAAGAGACCCAGTACTTC

clone size: -
CDR3 length: 13
J gene: TRBJ1-1
V gene: TRBV29-1
D gene: -
CDR3 protein: CSVAWTWNTEAFF
CDR3 DNA: TGCAGCGTTGCTTGGACGTGGAACACTGAAGCTTTCTTT

clone size: -
CDR3 length: 14
J gene: TRBJ1-1
V gene: TRBV6-4
D gene: TRBD1
CDR3 protein: CASSVNTGDTEAFF
CDR3 DNA: TGTGCCAGCAGTGTAAATACAGGGGACACTGAAGCTTTCTTT

clone size: few
CDR3 length: 14
J gene: TRBJ1-2
V gene: TRBV25-1
D gene: -
CDR3 protein: CASRSAGTNYGYTF
CDR3 DNA: TGTGCCAGCAGGTCGGCGGGGACTAACTATGGCTACACCTTC

clone size: -
CDR3 length: 15
J gene: TRBJ2-5
V gene: TRBV3-1/TRBV3-2
D gene: -
CDR3 protein: CASSGSGESWETQYF
CDR3 DNA: TGTGCCAGCAGTGGGAGCGGAGAGTCCTGGGAGACCCAGTACTTC

clone size: -
CDR3 length: 14
J gene: TRBJ1-2
V gene: TRBV28
D gene: TRBD1
CDR3 protein: CATSPGQGAQGYTF
CDR3 DNA: TGTGCCACCTCACCGGGACAGGGGGCGCAGGGCTACACCTTC

clone size: -
CDR3 length: 14
J gene: TRBJ1-2
V gene: TRBV6-5
D gene: -
CDR3 protein: CASTLTDHLRGYTF
CDR3 DNA: TGTGCCAGCACACTCACGGACCATCTAAGGGGCTACACCTTC

clone size: -
CDR3 length: 12
J gene: TRBJ1-4
V gene: TRBV29-1
D gene: -
CDR3 protein: CSVDGGDGMLFF
CDR3 DNA: TGCAGCGTTGACGGGGGGGACGGGATGCTGTTTTTT

clone size: few
CDR3 length: 12
J gene: TRBJ2-1
V gene: TRBV7-2
D gene: -
CDR3 protein: CASSHDGPEQFF
CDR3 DNA: TGTGCCAGCAGCCACGACGGGCCTGAGCAGTTCTTC

clone size: -
CDR3 length: 13
J gene: TRBJ2-7
V gene: TRBV7-9
D gene: TRBD1
CDR3 protein: CASSGDRAYEQYF
CDR3 DNA: TGTGCCAGCAGCGGGGACAGGGCCTACGAGCAGTACTTC

clone size: -
CDR3 length: 13
J gene: TRBJ1-1
V gene: TRBV7-2
D gene: -
CDR3 protein: CASSFTWNTEAFF
CDR3 DNA: TGTGCCAGCAGTTTTACTTGGAACACTGAAGCTTTCTTT

clone size: -
CDR3 length: 15
J gene: TRBJ2-1
V gene: TRBV6-5
D gene: TRBD2
CDR3 protein: CASSYDGGDGNEQFF
CDR3 DNA: TGTGCCAGCAGTTACGACGGGGGGGATGGCAATGAGCAGTTCTTC

clone size: -
CDR3 length: 14
J gene: TRBJ1-1
V gene: TRBV28
D gene: -
CDR3 protein: CASSLSTGITEAFF
CDR3 DNA: TGTGCCAGCAGTTTATCCACAGGGATAACTGAAGCTTTCTTT

clone size: -
CDR3 length: 15
J gene: TRBJ1-2
V gene: TRBV27
D gene: TRBD1
CDR3 protein: CASSLGQGVNYGYTF
CDR3 DNA: TGTGCCAGCAGTTTGGGACAGGGGGTTAACTATGGCTACACCTTC

clone size: -
CDR3 length: 18
J gene: TRBJ1-3
V gene: TRBV30
D gene: -
CDR3 protein: CAWSVVTELSSSGNTIYF
CDR3 DNA: TGTGCCTGGAGTGTAGTGACGGAGTTATCGAGCTCTGGAAACACCATATATTTT